This T cell receptor beta chain was identified during a study of blood T cell repertoires in COVID-19. CDR3 length equals 12 residues. Germline V gene lookup returns CDR1 SQVTM and CDR2 ANQGSEA. V shed 0 bases and J shed 9 bases, with 9 bases lying between them. Original analysis: How many nucleated cells were present was estimated from reference gene primer amplification. Repertoires were generated with immunoSEQ multiplex PCR, while TCRdb's copy carries only in-frame clones and drops some. Clone size and V and J calls were adopted from that table, with D and trimming inferred from the DNA. This sample has about 80,000 clones, with around 76% found just once.

This receptor was taken from a man between 65 and 80 years old with active or convalescent COVID-19. Material: peripheral blood. This chain uses TRBV29-1 with TRBJ1-3; unclear D gene. This CDR3 reads CSVEDRRGTIYF. As DNA, the CDR3 is TGCAGCGTTGAAGATCGTCGGGGCACCATATATTTT.